This TCR beta chain was captured in a study of blood T cell repertoires in COVID-19. Study-level background: PBMCs, B-cell-depleted T cells, or T cells were the source of the cDNA or gDNA that made up the material.

With 4 bases clipped from V and 0 bases from J, the junction kept 8 bases outside the gene matches. The CDR3 runs 17 residues. Germline values: CDR1 SGHRS, CDR2 YFSETQ. Seattle enrolled patients during active infection and tracked them longitudinally. Clones were read by immunoSEQ multiplex PCR, and TCRdb kept only the in-frame ones, dropping some. The profile covers some 390,000 clones, with around 87% appearing a single time and about 2.1% taken by the ten largest. The chain combines TRBV5-1 with TRBJ2-3; 10 nucleotides line up with TRBD2. This receptor was identified in a woman between 55 and 75 years old with COVID-19, enrolled during active disease. Sequenced: peripheral blood. The DNA for the CDR3 is TGCGCCAGCAGCCCGATACGGACTAGCGGAAGCACAGATACGCAGTATTTT. The encoded protein is CASSPIRTSGSTDTQYF. Full variable domain (missing parts from reference TRBV5-1 and TRBJ2-3): KAGVTQTPRYLIKTRGQQVTLSCSPISGHRSVSWYQQTPGQGLQFLFEYFSETQRNKGNFPGRFSGRQFSNSRSEMNVSTLELGDSALYLCASSPIRTSGSTDTQYFGPGTRLTVL.